The clone carrying this T cell receptor (beta chain) turned up a few times. Its matching antigen is unknown. This entry is derived from a study of metastatic and nonmetastatic thyroid tumors. Across the whole study: Repertoires of blood and of tissue (tumor or nodule) from malignant and benign thyroid patients were compared. General observations from the study: Malignant thyroid tumors reportedly exceeded benign nodules significantly in TCR beta diversity, with the difference appearing in blood and tumor.

The CDR3 has 13 amino acids. Per germline, CDR1 MNHEY and CDR2 SVGAGI. V shed 4 bases, J shed 4 bases, and the junction held 2 bases outside the gene matches. TCRdb used MiXCR to call clones anew from the PCR reads. This table has about 25,000 clones, under 25% appearing once. Every patient was untreated before thyroid surgery. The sequenced material came from blood. The chain links TRBV6-5 to TRBJ1-2; 8 bases are shared with TRBD1. This TCR derives from a male donor with papillary thyroid cancer or a benign thyroid nodule (not recorded which). Some clones in this sample may be carry-over from other donors' samples. The CDR3 region is CASSFGTGYGYTF. The CDR3, as DNA: TGTGCCAGCAGTTTCGGGACAGGCTATGGCTACACCTTC.